This TCR beta chain was sequenced in a study of cytomegalovirus exposure and HLA in healthy donors. The CDR3 is made up of 14 amino acids. V shed 5 bases, J shed 0 bases, and the junction held 2 bases outside the gene matches. Germline V lookup: CDR1 SGHTA, CDR2 FQGTGA. The PCR used 60 Vbeta and 13 Jbeta primers. Method: immunoSEQ multiplex PCR; TCRdb's copy keeps in-frame clones and lacks some. The sample consists of 150,000 to 200,000 clones, roughly four fifths of them appearing once. As to this clone: Antigen: not known.

Study-wide results and limits: Across donors, presence/absence analyses took sequencing depth to be roughly uniform. The classifier reportedly diagnosed cytomegalovirus status with high sensitivity and specificity. DRB1 had the most TCR associations and HLA-C the fewest, a later analysis found, with rates varying by HLA locus. TCR beta chains numbering approximately 150 were designated cytomegalovirus-associated.

The TCR comes from a man between 50 and 59 years old in good health and CMV-seronegative. The sample comprised PBMCs. The chain couples TRBV7-3 to TRBJ1-1; 8 nucleotides match TRBD1. CDR3 in amino acids: CASSQTGVNTEAFF. The CDR3 DNA sequence: TGTGCCAGCAGCCAGACAGGGGTGAACACTGAAGCTTTCTTT.